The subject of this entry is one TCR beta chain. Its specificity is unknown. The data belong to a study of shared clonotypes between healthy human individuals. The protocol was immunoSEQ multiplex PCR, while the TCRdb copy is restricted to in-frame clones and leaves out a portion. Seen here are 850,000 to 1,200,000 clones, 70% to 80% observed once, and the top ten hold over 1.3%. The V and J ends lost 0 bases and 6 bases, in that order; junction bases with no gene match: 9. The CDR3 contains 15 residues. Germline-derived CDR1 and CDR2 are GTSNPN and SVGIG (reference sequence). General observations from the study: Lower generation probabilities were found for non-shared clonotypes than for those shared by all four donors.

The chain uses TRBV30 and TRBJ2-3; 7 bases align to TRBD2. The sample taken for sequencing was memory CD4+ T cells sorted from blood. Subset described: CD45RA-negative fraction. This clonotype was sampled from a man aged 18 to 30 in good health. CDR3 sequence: CAWSVLGTIPDTQYF. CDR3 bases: TGTGCCTGGAGTGTACTGGGGACTATCCCCGATACGCAGTATTTT.